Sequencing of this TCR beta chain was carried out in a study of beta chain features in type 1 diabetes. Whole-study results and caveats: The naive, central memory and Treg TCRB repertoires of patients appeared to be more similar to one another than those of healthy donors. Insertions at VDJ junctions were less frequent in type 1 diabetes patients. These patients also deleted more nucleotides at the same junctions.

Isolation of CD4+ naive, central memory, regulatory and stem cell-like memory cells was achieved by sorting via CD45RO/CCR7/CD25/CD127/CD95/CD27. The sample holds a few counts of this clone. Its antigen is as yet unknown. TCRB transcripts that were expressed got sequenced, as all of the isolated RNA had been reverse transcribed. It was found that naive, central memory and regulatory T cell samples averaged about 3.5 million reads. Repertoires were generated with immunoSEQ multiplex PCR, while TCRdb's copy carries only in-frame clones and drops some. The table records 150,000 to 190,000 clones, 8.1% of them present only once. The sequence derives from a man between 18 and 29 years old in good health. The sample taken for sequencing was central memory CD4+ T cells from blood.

The CDR3 sequence: CASSPRGAGAADTQYF. CDR3 nucleotide sequence: TGTGCCAGCAGCCCCCGTGGTGCGGGAGCGGCAGATACGCAGTATTTT. The chain employs TRBV6-6 and TRBJ2-3; TRBD2 matches 7 bases. The CDR3 is 16 amino acids. V lost 6 bases to trimming and J lost 4 bases; unmatched junction nucleotides: 13. The germline gives CDR1 MNHNY, CDR2 SVGAGI (reference sequence).